What follows are 30 T cell receptor beta chains derived from one specimen sequenced in a study of shared clonotypes between healthy human individuals. Clones were sequenced by immunoSEQ multiplex PCR, and TCRdb holds only the in-frame ones, with some missing. The table includes some 2,100,000 clones, 90% to 97% detected once. The material sequenced was naive CD4+ T cells sorted from blood. Documented subset: CD45RA+ positively selected. Receptor source: a man aged 18 to 29 in good health.

This clone has more than one count but fewer than ten. The chain uses TRBV27 and TRBJ1-6; no definite D call. CDR3 length: 12 residues. The V gene's germline CDR1 is MNHEY and CDR2 SMNVEV (reference sequence). V lost 8 bases, J lost 7 bases, and 9 bases lay in between. CDR3 loop: CASRPGNSPLHF. The CDR3 nucleotides read TGTGCCAGCCGTCCGGGGAATTCACCCCTCCACTTT.

This chain connects TRBV10-3 to TRBJ2-2; D gene uncertain. Germline CDR1 and CDR2: ENHRY and SYGVKD. CDR3 size: 13 residues. V was pared by 2 bases and J by 7 bases, with 8 bases between. The CDR3 region is CAISEDSIGELFF. The CDR3 coding sequence is TGTGCCATCAGTGAGGATTCGATCGGGGAGCTGTTTTTT.

The genes are TRBV28 and TRBJ2-5; the D is unclear. This CDR3 region has 13 residues. CDR1 and CDR2 from the germline V gene are MDHEN and SYDVKM. Trimming cost V 5 bases and J 5 bases, with 12 bases left between them. The CDR3 DNA follows: TGTGCCAGCAGTCTTGCTAGAAGGGAGACCCAGTACTTC. This sequence encodes CASSLARRETQYF. Combining the CDR3 with reference TRBV28 and TRBJ2-5 gives the whole variable domain DVKVTQSSRYLVKRTGEKVFLECVQDMDHENMFWYRQDPGLGLRLIYFSYDVKMKEKGDIPEGYSVSREKKERFSLILESASTNQTSMYLCASSLARRETQYFGPGTRLLVL.

V gene TRBV25-1 combines with J gene TRBJ2-5, with 7 positions matching TRBD1. The V segment lost 2 bases and the J segment 5 bases; nucleotides outside the gene matches: 8. Germline assignment: CDR1 MGHDK and CDR2 SYGVNS. The CDR3 runs 15 residues. The DNA of the CDR3 is TGTGCCAGCAGTGAAGTCAGGGGGTCGGCGGAGACCCAGTACTTC. Protein product: CASSEVRGSAETQYF.

A remark on this clone: Different DNA sequences within this sample yield the same CDR3. This sequence joins TRBV5-1 and TRBJ2-5, with TRBD2 matching over 7 bases. J lost 1 base, V lost 4 bases, and 4 bases had no gene match. Germline-derived CDR1 and CDR2 are SGHRS and YFSETQ. The CDR3 sequence is 14 residues long. The CDR3 DNA is TGCGCCAGCAGCCTGGGGGGGTTCCAAGAGACCCAGTACTTC. This codes for CASSLGGFQETQYF.

The rearrangement uses TRBV6-1 and TRBJ2-2; D remains unclear. CDR1 MNHNS and CDR2 SASEGT come from the germline V gene. V was cut by 6 bases and J by 4 bases, with 6 bases left in between. The CDR3 contains 12 residues. CDR3: CASRAGTGELFF. DNA for the CDR3: TGTGCCAGCAGGGCTGGCACCGGGGAGCTGTTTTTT.

The rearrangement uses TRBV6-1 and TRBJ2-4, with no clear D. The germline V gene has CDR1 MNHNS and CDR2 SASEGT. Trimming removed 2 bases from V and 2 bases from J, with 13 bases in between. The CDR3 is 16 amino acids. CDR3 in amino acids: CASSEWAQPPKNIQYF. Written as DNA, the CDR3 is TGTGCCAGCAGTGAATGGGCCCAGCCTCCCAAAAACATTCAGTACTTC.

V usage is TRBV2 and J usage is TRBJ2-5, with a weak D call TRBD1 (5 bases). The V end lost 2 bases, the J end lost 5 bases, and 12 bases lay between the germline ends. The CDR3 is 14 residues long. Germline assignment: CDR1 SNHLY and CDR2 FYNNEI. CDR3 sequence reads: CASSEWQGRETQYF. Written as DNA, the CDR3 is TGTGCCAGCAGTGAATGGCAGGGCCGGGAGACCCAGTACTTC.

The rearrangement uses TRBV4-1 and TRBJ1-2; 9 bases are a match to TRBD1. This CDR3 comprises 18 residues. CDR1 is MGHRA and CDR2 is YSYEKL in the germline V gene. The trim removed 1 base at V and 5 bases at J, leaving 14 bases unmatched. The DNA of the CDR3 is TGCGCCAGCAGCCAAGGCCTCGAGACGGACAGGGGTCCTTATGGCTACACCTTC. Protein sequence: CASSQGLETDRGPYGYTF.

The chain couples TRBV5-1 to TRBJ2-2, with TRBD2 matching over 9 bases. The V gene end was trimmed by 4 bases and the J gene end by 5 bases; junction bases not matched to a gene: 3. This CDR3 has 14 amino acids. CDR1 SGHRS and CDR2 YFSETQ come from the germline V gene. CDR3 nucleotide sequence: TGCGCCAGCAGCCCTACTAGCGGGACCGGGGAGCTGTTTTTT. It specifies CASSPTSGTGELFF.

V and J are TRBV14 and TRBJ1-1; no definite D call. V was clipped by 6 bases and J by 2 bases, with 10 bases between them. The CDR3 covers 13 residues. From germline, CDR1 is SGHDN and CDR2 FVKESK. This CDR3 is CASSRSSNTEAFF. The DNA for the CDR3 is TGTGCCAGCAGTCGAAGCAGTAACACTGAAGCTTTCTTT. The complete variable domain, with remaining parts taken from reference TRBV14 and TRBJ1-1, reads EAGVTQFPSHSVIEKGQTVTLRCDPISGHDNLYWYRRVMGKEIKFLLHFVKESKQDESGMPNNRFLAERTGGTYSTLKVQPAELEDSGVYFCASSRSSNTEAFFGQGTRLTVV.

The chain has TRBV5-1 and TRBJ1-2; D not resolved. Looked up from germline, CDR1 is SGHRS and CDR2 is YFSETQ. The CDR3 sequence is 15 residues long. The V end lost 0 bases, the J end lost 2 bases, and 11 bases lay between the germline ends. CDR3 loop: CASSLAGETNYGYTF. DNA of the CDR3: TGCGCCAGCAGCTTGGCGGGCGAAACCAACTATGGCTACACCTTC.

The count of this clone is one. This CDR3 is CASSPVGTGSSAFF. The CDR3 DNA reads as TGTGCCAGCTCACCTGTCGGGACAGGGTCCTCAGCTTTCTTT. This chain connects TRBV18 to TRBJ1-1, with 9 bases identical to TRBD1. The J segment lost 10 bases and the V segment lost 3 bases, leaving 9 bases of the junction unmatched. CDR1 and CDR2 from the germline V gene are KGHSH and LQKENI. This CDR3 region has 14 residues.

J is TRBJ2-5 and V is TRBV6-6; 7 bases agree with TRBD1. This CDR3 contains 13 residues. The germline V gene encodes CDR1 MNHNY and CDR2 SVGAGI (reference sequence). V was clipped by 10 bases and J by 4 bases; unmatched bases: 9. The CDR3 coding sequence is TGTGCCACTCAGAGAGGGGGCGGAGAGACCCAGTACTTC. Its protein is CATQRGGGETQYF.

As for this clone: At the DNA level, this CDR3 is encoded by other sequences in the same sample as well. The chain uses TRBV15 and TRBJ1-6, with a tentative D call TRBD1 (6 bases). The V end was cut by 0 bases, the J end by 10 bases, with 13 bases between. Germline assignment: CDR1 LNHNV and CDR2 YYDKDF (reference sequence). The CDR3 has 15 residues. CDR3 sequence: CATSRDPDSNSPLHF. In DNA form, the CDR3 reads TGTGCCACCAGCAGAGATCCGGACAGTAACTCACCCCTCCACTTT.

The genes are TRBV2 and TRBJ2-1; D is undetermined. The CDR3 length is 11 residues. Germline loops: CDR1 SNHLY, CDR2 FYNNEI. The ends were cut back, 3 bases at V and 6 bases at J, with 3 bases in the middle. The CDR3, as DNA: TGTGCCAGCAGTGAGGTCAATGAGCAGTTCTTC. As protein: CASSEVNEQFF.

The chain couples TRBV28 to TRBJ2-7; 7 bases map to TRBD1. Looked up from germline, CDR1 is MDHEN and CDR2 is SYDVKM. CDR3 length: 15 amino acids. The junction had 7 bases not matched to a gene; V was cut back by 5 bases and J by 0 bases. The CDR3 sequence is CASSDSGQLSYEQYF. DNA for the CDR3: TGTGCCAGCAGTGACTCGGGACAGCTCTCCTACGAGCAGTACTTC.

The V gene is TRBV5-4, the J gene TRBJ1-3; D remains unclear. CDR1 and CDR2 from the germline V gene are SGHNT and YYREEE (reference sequence). CDR3 length equals 12 residues. With 7 bases removed from V and 2 bases from J, the gap between germline ends came to 7 bases. CDR3 loop: CASWTPGNTIYF. The DNA for the CDR3 is TGTGCCAGCTGGACGCCTGGAAACACCATATATTTT.

The chain joins TRBV5-1 to TRBJ2-3, with 12 bases identical to TRBD2. V trimming: 4 bases; J trimming: 4 bases; junction bases outside the gene matches: 7. This CDR3 spans 16 amino acids. CDR1 is SGHRS and CDR2 is YFSETQ in the germline V gene. CDR3 region: CASSLMTSGSADTQYF. The CDR3 DNA follows: TGCGCCAGCAGCCTCATGACTAGCGGGAGCGCAGATACGCAGTATTTT. The complete variable domain, with remaining parts taken from reference TRBV5-1 and TRBJ2-3, reads KAGVTQTPRYLIKTRGQQVTLSCSPISGHRSVSWYQQTPGQGLQFLFEYFSETQRNKGNFPGRFSGRQFSNSRSEMNVSTLELGDSALYLCASSLMTSGSADTQYFGPGTRLTVL.

V and J are TRBV6-1 and TRBJ1-4, with D uncertain. V dropped 5 bases and J dropped 6 bases, with 13 bases sitting between them. In germline, CDR1 is MNHNS, CDR2 SASEGT. This CDR3 is built from 14 residues. CDR3 sequence: CASSKGALDEKLFF. The CDR3 DNA reads as TGTGCCAGCAGTAAGGGCGCATTAGATGAAAAACTGTTTTTT.

The genes are TRBV15 and TRBJ1-5; D is undetermined. The CDR3 totals 17 residues. The V end lost 1 base, the J end lost 2 bases, and 15 bases lay between the germline ends. Germline CDR1 reads LNHNV; CDR2 reads YYDKDF (reference sequence). The CDR3 sequence is CATSRASGSVRNQPQHF. The CDR3 nucleotides are TGTGCCACCAGCAGAGCCTCCGGGAGTGTGCGCAATCAGCCCCAGCATTTT.

As regards this clone: The sample holds other DNA sequences that translate to the same CDR3. The V and J genes are TRBV2 and TRBJ1-4; 7 positions match TRBD1. V was clipped by 6 bases and J by 0 bases; unmatched bases: 4. The CDR3 loop spans 15 amino acids. Germline values: CDR1 SNHLY, CDR2 FYNNEI. CDR3 bases: TGTGCCAGCAGCAAAGACAGGGCAACTAATGAAAAACTGTTTTTT. Protein: CASSKDRATNEKLFF.

The chain recombines TRBV28 with TRBJ1-5, with TRBD1 matching 7 bases. The length of the CDR3 is 16 residues. Germline assignment: CDR1 MDHEN and CDR2 SYDVKM. After removal of 6 bases from V and 3 bases from J, the junction contained 11 bases not matched to a gene. The CDR3 protein is CASRDRAQLHNQPQHF. The CDR3 coding sequence is TGTGCCAGCAGAGACAGGGCGCAACTACACAATCAGCCCCAGCATTTT. Full variable domain (rest looked up from reference TRBV28 and TRBJ1-5): DVKVTQSSRYLVKRTGEKVFLECVQDMDHENMFWYRQDPGLGLRLIYFSYDVKMKEKGDIPEGYSVSREKKERFSLILESASTNQTSMYLCASRDRAQLHNQPQHFGDGTRLSIL.

CDR3 protein: CASSSRLAGLQETQYF. CDR3 nucleotides: TGTGCCAGCAGCTCTCGTCTAGCGGGGTTACAAGAGACCCAGTACTTC. V and J are TRBV5-6 and TRBJ2-5; 9 positions match TRBD2. Trimming cost V 3 bases and J 2 bases; bases outside gene matches: 8. The CDR3 has 16 residues. Germline lookup yields CDR1 SGHDT and CDR2 YYEEEE.

CDR3 DNA sequence: TGTGCCAGCAGCTCGGGGACAAGCCTTAATCAGCCCCAGCATTTT. This translates into CASSSGTSLNQPQHF. The chain uses TRBV5-6 and TRBJ1-5; maybe TRBD1 (6 bases). Germline V gives CDR1 SGHDT, CDR2 YYEEEE. Trimming shortened V by 3 bases and J by 4 bases, and 14 bases separated the two germline ends. The CDR3 has 15 residues.

The chain is built from TRBV6-5 and TRBJ1-2, with D tentatively TRBD1 (5 bases). Germline V CDR1 and CDR2: MNHEY, SVGAGI. The CDR3 has 16 residues. Trimming took off 2 bases at V and 5 bases at J, with 18 bases between the two ends. The CDR3 protein is CASSYPLVQGGYGYTF. CDR3 DNA sequence: TGTGCCAGCAGTTACCCGCTTGTCCAGGGTGGGTATGGCTACACCTTC.

V and J are TRBV7-9 and TRBJ1-1; weak D call: TRBD1 (5 bases). CDR3 length: 14 amino acids. V was trimmed by 0 bases and J by 7 bases, leaving 12 bases between them. Germline CDR1 is SEHNR and CDR2 is FQNEAQ (reference sequence). CDR3 DNA sequence: TGTGCCAGCAGCTTAGCAGGTACAGGCCATGAAGCTTTCTTT. Amino acids: CASSLAGTGHEAFF.

The chain employs TRBV6-5 and TRBJ2-7; TRBD1 might be the D (5 bases). The V and J ends lost 5 bases and 0 bases respectively, with 17 bases between them. The length of the CDR3 is 16 residues. Germline lookup yields CDR1 MNHEY and CDR2 SVGAGI. CDR3 amino acids: CASSNLAGSPSYEQYF. The CDR3 DNA reads TGTGCCAGCAGTAACTTGGCAGGGTCTCCCTCCTACGAGCAGTACTTC.

With respect to this clone: Other DNA sequences in this sample translate to the same CDR3. The chain carries TRBV28 and TRBJ2-5; no definite D call. Trimming pared 1 base from V and 1 base from J, leaving 7 bases between. CDR3 length equals 14 residues. Looked up from germline, CDR1 is MDHEN and CDR2 is SYDVKM. The CDR3: CASSLSAAQETQYF. CDR3 nucleotides: TGTGCCAGCAGTTTATCGGCAGCCCAAGAGACCCAGTACTTC.

The V gene is TRBV4-3, the J gene TRBJ2-7, with D possibly TRBD1 on 5 matching bases. This CDR3 has 14 residues. Germline V gene data show CDR1 as LGHNA and CDR2 as YSLEER. V was trimmed by 1 base and J by 5 bases, leaving 12 bases between them. This CDR3 is CASSQVQGTHEQYF. In DNA, the CDR3 is TGCGCCAGCAGCCAAGTCCAGGGTACGCACGAGCAGTACTTC.